Below, 32 T cell receptor beta chains from the same sample are listed, as sequenced in a study of shared clonotypes between healthy human individuals. Generated by immunoSEQ multiplex PCR, the TCRdb table keeps only in-frame clones and is missing some. The table has millions of clones, roughly 92% seen once. The sample taken for sequencing was naive CD4+ T cells sorted from blood. Subset here: CD45RA+ positively selected. Every receptor here comes from a man aged 18 to 35 in good health.

The chain carries TRBV5-6 and TRBJ2-3; TRBD2 agrees at 10 bases. V lost 4 bases, J lost 2 bases, and 7 bases stayed unmatched. The CDR3 is 16 amino acids. Germline V gene data show CDR1 as SGHDT and CDR2 as YYEEEE. The CDR3 DNA reads as TGTGCCAGCAGCAATGGACTAGCGGTATCCACAGATACGCAGTATTTT. Translated, it gives CASSNGLAVSTDTQYF.

The genes are TRBV30 and TRBJ2-5; 7 nucleotides line up with TRBD2. The end of the DNA aligns better with TRBJ2-7, so the J call may be wrong. The CDR3 is 12 residues long. CDR1 and CDR2 (germline): GTSNPN, SVGIG (reference sequence). CDR3 nucleotides: TGTGCCTGGAGTGTTGGGGGGGTCGAGCAGTACTTC. Its protein product is CAWSVGGVEQYF.

V usage is TRBV30 and J usage is TRBJ1-5, with D uncertain. Germline CDR1 and CDR2: GTSNPN and SVGIG (reference sequence). The V end was cut by 2 bases, the J end by 0 bases, with 8 bases between. The CDR3 runs 14 residues. The CDR3 DNA follows: TGTGCCTGGAGTAGGACTCATAGCAATCAGCCCCAGCATTTT. It is translated as CAWSRTHSNQPQHF.

The chain links TRBV28 to TRBJ1-4; TRBD1 agrees at 7 bases. Per the germline V gene, CDR1 is MDHEN and CDR2 is SYDVKM. With 7 bases clipped from V and 4 bases from J, the junction kept 6 bases outside the gene matches. This CDR3 has 14 amino acids. The CDR3 here is CASTVTGFNEKLFF. The DNA of the CDR3 is TGTGCCAGCACCGTGACAGGGTTTAATGAAAAACTGTTTTTT.

This chain connects TRBV30 to TRBJ1-6, with D unresolved. Trimming stripped 0 bases from V and 2 bases from J, with 8 bases between. Germline values: CDR1 GTSNPN, CDR2 SVGIG (reference sequence). CDR3 length: 15 amino acids. The CDR3 coding sequence is TGTGCCTGGAGTGTTTTCTCAGCCTATAATTCACCCCTCCACTTT. Residues: CAWSVFSAYNSPLHF.

This rearrangement joins TRBV6-1 to TRBJ1-2; 7 bases are a match to TRBD1. V dropped 9 bases and J dropped 1; count of bases not matched to a gene: 8. The CDR3 extends over 14 amino acids. CDR1 MNHNS and CDR2 SASEGT come from the germline V gene. The CDR3 is CASSPGQLNYGYTF. The CDR3 coding sequence is TGTGCCAGTTCCCCGGGACAGCTTAACTATGGCTACACCTTC.

The CDR3 protein is CASSPHEGQETQYF. CDR3 DNA sequence: TGCGCCAGCAGCCCCCATGAGGGGCAAGAGACCCAGTACTTC. V is TRBV4-1 and J is TRBJ2-5; either TRBD1 or TRBD2 may supply D (5 bases each). The V end was cut by 4 bases, the J end by 2 bases, with 11 bases between. This CDR3 is built from 14 residues. Germline CDR1 and CDR2: MGHRA and YSYEKL.

The V call is TRBV7-2, the J call TRBJ2-2; 11 bases are a match to TRBD2. This CDR3 is built from 16 residues. The germline CDR1 and CDR2 sequences are SGHTA and FQGNSA. The V segment lost 2 bases and the J segment 4 bases; nucleotides outside the gene matches: 3. CDR3 in DNA: TGTGCCAGCAGCTTACCTAGCGGGAGGAGCACCGGGGAGCTGTTTTTT. Protein: CASSLPSGRSTGELFF.

The V gene is TRBV27, the J gene TRBJ2-4; D is uncertain. The CDR3 spans 15 residues. V lost 3 bases, J lost 0 bases, and 9 bases lay in between. The germline gives CDR1 MNHEY, CDR2 SMNVEV (reference sequence). The CDR3 loop reads CASSLTALAKNIQYF. CDR3 in DNA: TGTGCCAGCAGTTTGACGGCCCTAGCCAAAAACATTCAGTACTTC.

The rearrangement uses TRBV10-2 and TRBJ2-2; 7 bases match TRBD2. The CDR3 length is 15 residues. Trimming at V came to 3 bases and at J to 6 bases, leaving 7 bases not matched to a gene. Germline CDR1 and CDR2: WSHSY and SAAADI. CDR3 loop: CASSDGGISAGELFF. CDR3 DNA: TGCGCCAGCAGTGACGGGGGGATTAGCGCCGGGGAGCTGTTTTTT.

This clone is a singleton in its sample. The chain uses TRBV11-2 and TRBJ1-4; TRBD1 might be the D (5 bases). Trimming took 5 bases from V and 3 from J, leaving 13 bases between them. Germline assignment: CDR1 SGHAT and CDR2 FQNNGV. The CDR3 is made up of 15 amino acids. Written as DNA, the CDR3 is TGTGCCAGCAGCGGACAACGGGTGGCTAATGAAAAACTGTTTTTT. It yields the protein CASSGQRVANEKLFF.

The V call is TRBV5-1, the J call TRBJ2-7; D unclear. CDR3 size: 12 residues. The ends were cut back, 4 bases at V and 7 bases at J, with 12 bases in the middle. Germline lookup yields CDR1 SGHRS and CDR2 YFSETQ. DNA for the CDR3: TGCGCCAGCAGCCCCTCGACCCTGGAGCAGTACTTC. Protein sequence: CASSPSTLEQYF. Complete variable domain (other parts from reference TRBV5-1 and TRBJ2-7): KAGVTQTPRYLIKTRGQQVTLSCSPISGHRSVSWYQQTPGQGLQFLFEYFSETQRNKGNFPGRFSGRQFSNSRSEMNVSTLELGDSALYLCASSPSTLEQYFGPGTRLTVT.

The rearrangement links TRBV19 to TRBJ2-1; D gene ambiguous. V was cut by 3 bases and J by 0 bases, with 15 bases left in between. Per the germline V gene, CDR1 is LNHDA and CDR2 is SQIVND (reference sequence). This CDR3 comprises 17 residues. CDR3 amino acids: CASSMAHYESSYNEQFF. Here the CDR3 DNA reads TGTGCCAGTAGTATGGCTCACTATGAGAGCTCCTACAATGAGCAGTTCTTC.

The rearrangement uses TRBV9 and TRBJ2-1; D tentatively reads TRBD1 or TRBD2 (5 bases each). The V end lost 6 bases, the J end lost 5 bases, and 27 bases lay between the germline ends. The CDR3 is 18 amino acids. Germline V lookup: CDR1 SGDLS, CDR2 YYNGEE. The CDR3 nucleotides are TGTGCCAGCAACCCTCGGGGCAGGGACCCTGGGGGACACAATGAGCAGTTCTTC. Its protein is CASNPRGRDPGGHNEQFF. The entire variable domain, with the rest obtained from reference TRBV9 and TRBJ2-1, is as follows: DSGVTQTPKHLITATGQRVTLRCSPRSGDLSVYWYQQSLDQGLQFLIQYYNGEERAKGNILERFSAQQFPDLHSELNLSSLELGDSALYFCASNPRGRDPGGHNEQFFGPGTRLTVL.

About this clone: This sample includes further DNA sequences coding for the same CDR3. V usage is TRBV5-1 and J usage is TRBJ1-5; no clear D gene. CDR1 is SGHRS and CDR2 is YFSETQ in the germline V gene. V lost 0 bases to trimming and J lost 0 bases, with 4 bases between them. This CDR3 contains 14 residues. The CDR3 protein is CASSLDPSNQPQHF. CDR3 coding DNA: TGCGCCAGCAGCTTGGACCCTAGCAATCAGCCCCAGCATTTT.

In regard to this clone: Other nucleotide sequences in the sample specify the same CDR3. The genes are TRBV6-5 and TRBJ2-7; D call uncertain. The V and J ends lost 6 bases and 3 bases respectively, with 12 bases between them. Germline V CDR1 and CDR2: MNHEY, SVGAGI. CDR3 size: 13 residues. The CDR3 reads CASSPGLFYEQYF. CDR3 DNA: TGTGCCAGCAGCCCGGGTCTCTTCTACGAGCAGTACTTC.

The chain combines TRBV5-4 with TRBJ1-2; possibly TRBD1 for D (6 bases). The CDR3 spans 14 residues. The V end lost 3 bases, the J end lost 3 bases, and 12 bases lay between the germline ends. Germline CDR1 SGHNT, CDR2 YYREEE (reference sequence). The CDR3 DNA is TGTGCCAGCAGCTCGGGACACTTGGACTATGGCTACACCTTC. Protein sequence: CASSSGHLDYGYTF.

With regard to this clone: Other DNA sequences within the sample encode an identical CDR3. The genes are TRBV5-1 and TRBJ2-2, with 9 bases aligning to TRBD1. This CDR3 spans 15 amino acids. With 1 base clipped from V and 3 bases from J, the junction kept 1 base outside the gene matches. Germline V lookup: CDR1 SGHRS, CDR2 YFSETQ. This chain's CDR3 is CASSLRTGDTGELFF. As DNA, the CDR3 is TGCGCCAGCAGCTTGCGGACAGGGGACACCGGGGAGCTGTTTTTT.

The chain joins TRBV5-1 to TRBJ1-5, with TRBD1 as a possible D gene (6 bases). The CDR3 is made up of 14 amino acids. The germline CDR1 and CDR2 sequences are SGHRS and YFSETQ. The V and J ends lost 4 bases and 0 bases respectively, with 8 bases between them. CDR3 amino acids: CASSGGGSNQPQHF. The CDR3 coding sequence is TGCGCCAGCAGCGGAGGGGGTAGCAATCAGCCCCAGCATTTT.

J is TRBJ2-7 and V is TRBV6-5; no definite D call. Deletions cut 2 bases from V and 3 bases from J, with 11 bases between. Per germline, CDR1 MNHEY and CDR2 SVGAGI. The CDR3 runs to 14 residues. The chain's CDR3 is CASSYGRSRYEQYF. The CDR3 DNA is TGTGCCAGCAGTTACGGGCGCAGCCGCTACGAGCAGTACTTC.

V gene TRBV7-2 combines with J gene TRBJ2-3; D remains ambiguous. CDR3 length: 15 amino acids. CDR1 is SGHTA and CDR2 is FQGNSA in the germline V gene. Trimming left V 2 bases short and J 2 bases short, with 11 bases between. CDR3 DNA sequence: TGTGCCAGCAGCTTATCGGTGCTCGACACAGATACGCAGTATTTT. Protein: CASSLSVLDTDTQYF.

The chain has TRBV4-1 and TRBJ2-3, with TRBD2 as a possible D gene (5 bases). Trimming cost V 1 base and J 4 bases, with 15 bases left between them. This CDR3 region has 16 residues. Germline CDR1 MGHRA, CDR2 YSYEKL. The CDR3 region is CASSQVFSEGPDTQYF. CDR3 DNA sequence: TGCGCCAGCAGCCAAGTTTTTTCCGAGGGTCCAGATACGCAGTATTTT.

The V gene is TRBV10-3, the J gene TRBJ2-7; D is unclear. The germline V gene encodes CDR1 ENHRY and CDR2 SYGVKD. This CDR3 spans 14 amino acids. Trimming took off 2 bases at V and 4 bases at J, with 12 bases between the two ends. The CDR3 spells CAISEMTAKYEQYF. The DNA for the CDR3 is TGTGCCATCAGTGAGATGACCGCCAAGTACGAGCAGTACTTC.

The genes are TRBV7-9 and TRBJ2-6; no clear D. CDR1 SEHNR and CDR2 FQNEAQ come from the germline V gene (reference sequence). CDR3 length: 19 amino acids. Between the trimmed V and J ends, which lost 1 base and 4 bases, there was a span of 20 bases. The CDR3 region is CASSLEVETPTEGANVLTF. The CDR3 region has the DNA TGTGCCAGCAGCTTAGAAGTGGAGACACCCACGGAGGGGGCCAACGTCCTGACTTTC. The full variable domain, completed using reference TRBV7-9 and TRBJ2-6, is DTGVSQNPRHKITKRGQNVTFRCDPISEHNRLYWYRQTLGQGPEFLTYFQNEAQLEKSRLLSDRFSAERPKGSFSTLEIQRTEQGDSAMYLCASSLEVETPTEGANVLTFGAGSRLTVL.

The genes are TRBV5-6 and TRBJ1-2; the match to TRBD1 covers 7 bases. There are 14 residues in the CDR3. The ends lost 4 bases at V and 3 bases at J; junction bases unmatched: 6. Per the germline V gene, CDR1 is SGHDT and CDR2 is YYEEEE. CDR3 nucleotides: TGTGCCAGCAGCAACGACAGGGATGACTATGGCTACACCTTC. Amino acids: CASSNDRDDYGYTF. The full variable domain, with the rest looked up from reference TRBV5-6 and TRBJ1-2, is DAGVTQSPTHLIKTRGQQVTLRCSPKSGHDTVSWYQQALGQGPQFIFQYYEEEERQRGNFPDRFSGHQFPNYSSELNVNALLLGDSALYLCASSNDRDDYGYTFGSGTRLTVV.

The J gene is TRBJ2-5, the V gene TRBV5-4; 10 nucleotides align to TRBD1. J gave up 4 bases and V 6 bases, and 12 bases lay outside the gene matches. Germline assignment: CDR1 SGHNT and CDR2 YYREEE (reference sequence). The CDR3 loop spans 16 amino acids. The CDR3 here is CASTWIGQGGSETQYF. CDR3 sequence (DNA): TGTGCCAGCACTTGGATAGGACAGGGGGGTTCAGAGACCCAGTACTTC.

As to this clone: Other DNA sequences in this sample translate to the same CDR3. The chain employs TRBV7-2 and TRBJ1-1; D might be TRBD1 (5 bases). V lost 3 bases to trimming and J lost 6 bases, with 11 bases between them. This CDR3 has 13 residues. Germline CDR1 SGHTA, CDR2 FQGNSA. The CDR3 loop is CASSFRVGAEAFF. In DNA form, the CDR3 reads TGTGCCAGCAGCTTTCGGGTAGGGGCTGAAGCTTTCTTT.

The chain is built from TRBV10-3 and TRBJ1-2; 7 bases align to TRBD1. This CDR3 has 13 amino acids. J gave up 1 base and V 8 bases, and 4 bases lay outside the gene matches. Germline loops: CDR1 ENHRY, CDR2 SYGVKD. CDR3 amino acids: CAIGDRGNYGYTF. CDR3 bases: TGTGCCATCGGGGACAGAGGTAACTATGGCTACACCTTC.

The rearrangement uses TRBV28 and TRBJ2-7, with D hard to call. This CDR3 region has 15 residues. The V end lost 7 bases, the J end lost 0 bases, and 16 bases lay between the germline ends. The V gene's germline CDR1 is MDHEN and CDR2 SYDVKM. The CDR3 protein is CASIGFGWGSYEQYF. In nucleotides, the CDR3 is TGTGCCAGCATTGGGTTCGGTTGGGGCTCCTACGAGCAGTACTTC. The full variable domain, in which reference TRBV28 and TRBJ2-7 provide the parts outside the CDR3, is DVKVTQSSRYLVKRTGEKVFLECVQDMDHENMFWYRQDPGLGLRLIYFSYDVKMKEKGDIPEGYSVSREKKERFSLILESASTNQTSMYLCASIGFGWGSYEQYFGPGTRLTVT.

This rearrangement joins TRBV10-3 to TRBJ2-7, with 10 nucleotides matching TRBD1. V lost 11 bases, J lost 4 bases, and 5 bases stayed unmatched. The CDR3 is made up of 12 amino acids. Germline loops: CDR1 ENHRY, CDR2 SYGVKD. Here the CDR3 reads CAGGTGVYEQYF. The DNA for the CDR3 is TGTGCCGGAGGGACAGGGGTGTACGAGCAGTACTTC.

The rearrangement joins TRBV30 to TRBJ1-5; D is perhaps TRBD1 (6 bases). The CDR3 covers 14 residues. From germline, CDR1 is GTSNPN and CDR2 SVGIG (reference sequence). V gave up 0 bases and J gave up 7 bases, with 13 bases separating them. The CDR3 reads CAWSVRGARQPQHF. The CDR3 DNA reads as TGTGCCTGGAGTGTACGGGGGGCAAGACAGCCCCAGCATTTT.

The chain recombines TRBV10-3 with TRBJ2-1, with 13 bases that match TRBD2. Germline assignment: CDR1 ENHRY and CDR2 SYGVKD. The CDR3 extends over 18 amino acids. Trimming removed 6 bases from V and 7 bases from J; junction bases left unmatched: 15. The CDR3, as DNA: TGTGCCATCAGCCTGACAGGAGGACTAGCGGGAGAAGGGAATGAGCAGTTCTTC. Its translation: CAISLTGGLAGEGNEQFF.